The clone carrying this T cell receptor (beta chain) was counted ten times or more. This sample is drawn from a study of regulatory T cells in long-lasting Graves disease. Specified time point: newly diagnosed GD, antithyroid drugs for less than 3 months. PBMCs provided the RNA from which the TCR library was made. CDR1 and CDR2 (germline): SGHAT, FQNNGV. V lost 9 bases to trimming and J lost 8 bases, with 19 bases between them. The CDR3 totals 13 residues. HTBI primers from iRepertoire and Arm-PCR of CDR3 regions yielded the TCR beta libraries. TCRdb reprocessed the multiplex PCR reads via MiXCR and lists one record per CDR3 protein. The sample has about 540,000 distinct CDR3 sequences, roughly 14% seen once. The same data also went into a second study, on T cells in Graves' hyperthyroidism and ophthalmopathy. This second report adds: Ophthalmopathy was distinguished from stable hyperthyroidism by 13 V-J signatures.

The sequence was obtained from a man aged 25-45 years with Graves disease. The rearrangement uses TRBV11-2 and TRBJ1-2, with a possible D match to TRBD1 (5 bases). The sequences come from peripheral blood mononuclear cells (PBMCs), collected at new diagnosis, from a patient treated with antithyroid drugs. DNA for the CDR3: TGTGCCAGACTACCGGGACCTCTGGGAGGCTACACCTTC. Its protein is CARLPGPLGGYTF.